Following are 2 T cell receptor beta chains from one sample sequenced in a study of T cells in Graves' hyperthyroidism and ophthalmopathy (dated by TCRdb to between 2018 and 2021). Receptor amplification or capture employed multiplex PCR. The sequencer was an Illumina HiSeq 2000. The TCR beta CDR3 regions were amplified from the RNA transcripts. A first-round RT-PCR of the TCR CDR3 used the HTBI primer set with the Qiagen OneStep RT-PCR kit. TCRdb trimmed the raw reads at Q25, called clones with MiXCR and kept productive beta chains. Each CDR3 protein appears once, grouped with its most common genes and DNA. For this sample the table gives a few hundred thousand distinct CDR3 sequences, of which around 20% were detected only once. Around 27% of the sample goes to the ten largest clones. The sequenced material came from blood. The receptors derive from a man aged 18 to 35 with Graves' hyperthyroidism.

The V gene is TRBV19, the J gene TRBJ2-5; TRBD1 aligns across 9 bases. Germline V gene lookup returns CDR1 LNHDA and CDR2 SQIVND (reference sequence). Trimming took 5 bases from V and 1 from J; bases not matched to a gene: 5. The CDR3 spans 15 residues. The CDR3 bases are TGTGCCAGTAGTCGGGACAGGGACTCCCAAGAGACCCAGTACTTC. As protein: CASSRDRDSQETQYF.

The chain is built from TRBV6-1 and TRBJ2-5; D possibly corresponds to TRBD1 (6 bases). The CDR3 loop spans 15 amino acids. CDR1 MNHNS and CDR2 SASEGT come from the germline V gene. V lost 6 bases to trimming and J lost 2 bases, with 16 bases between them. The CDR3 DNA follows: TGTGCCAGCAGCCCCCCGGGACACCGACAAGAGACCCAGTACTTC. This gives the protein CASSPPGHRQETQYF.